This T cell receptor (beta chain) was sequenced for a study of OX40 agonist ivuxolimab in advanced cancers. CDR1 and CDR2 (germline): SGHAT, FQNNGV. The CDR3 covers 14 residues. V was cut by 3 bases and J by 0 bases, with 8 bases left in between. Repertoires were generated with immunoSEQ multiplex PCR, while TCRdb's copy carries only in-frame clones and drops some. This table holds 60,000 or so clones, over 80% found once. J is TRBJ1-2 and V is TRBV11-2; D is possibly TRBD1 (5 bases). Material: CD4+ or CD8+ T cells sorted from blood, obtained in a trial of the OX40 agonist ivuxolimab. The sequence was collected from an adult with an advanced solid tumor such as melanoma, head and neck, liver or kidney cancer. The CDR3 is CASSFRVANYGYTF. The CDR3 DNA reads as TGTGCCAGCAGCTTCAGGGTAGCTAACTATGGCTACACCTTC.